This is a list of T cell receptor beta chains from one sample in a study of graft-versus-host responses after intestinal transplantation. Measured with immunoSEQ multiplex PCR; TCRdb has only the in-frame clones, and not every one. The sample has around 100,000 clones; just over 90% are singletons. Their target antigens are unknown. The specimen was unstimulated CD4+ T cells sorted from spleen or lymph node cells, collected before transplant. All receptors derive from a human donor who was the organ donor for an intestinal transplant. Each CDR3 is given with its conserved first and last residue. A D gene is named only where the DNA matches it firmly. Only part of the rows carry a size: once, few, many, or a class if the clone is expanded.

v_call: TRBV7-6
d_call: -
clone_size: -
j_call: TRBJ2-7
cdr3_nt: TGTGCCAGCAGCCCACTGAGCGGTATGTCTGCCTACGAGCAGTACTTC
cdr3_aa: CASSPLSGMSAYEQYF

v_call: TRBV19
d_call: -
clone_size: -
j_call: TRBJ1-5
cdr3_nt: TGTGCCAGTAGTACTCCAGGGGACAATCAGCCCCAGCATTTT
cdr3_aa: CASSTPGDNQPQHF

v_call: TRBV5-1
d_call: -
clone_size: -
j_call: TRBJ2-1
cdr3_nt: TGCGCCAGCAGCTTGGCAGGGGCCTACAATGAGCAGTTCTTC
cdr3_aa: CASSLAGAYNEQFF

v_call: TRBV19
d_call: TRBD2
clone_size: once
j_call: TRBJ2-2
cdr3_nt: TGTGCCAGTAGTAGGAGCGGGAACGGCGGGGAGCTGTTTTTT
cdr3_aa: CASSRSGNGGELFF

v_call: TRBV7-2
d_call: TRBD2
clone_size: -
j_call: TRBJ2-1
cdr3_nt: TGTGCCAGCAGCTTAGGACTAGCGGAGGCCTACAATGAGCAGTTCTTC
cdr3_aa: CASSLGLAEAYNEQFF

v_call: TRBV27
d_call: -
clone_size: -
j_call: TRBJ2-7
cdr3_nt: TGTGCCAGCAGTTTATACCCAGGGATTGGGTCCTACGAGCAGTACTTC
cdr3_aa: CASSLYPGIGSYEQYF

v_call: TRBV5-5
d_call: -
clone_size: -
j_call: TRBJ2-3
cdr3_nt: TGTGCCAGCAGCTTGACGGGAGAAGCAGATACGCAGTATTTT
cdr3_aa: CASSLTGEADTQYF

v_call: TRBV18
d_call: -
clone_size: -
j_call: TRBJ2-3
cdr3_nt: TGTGCCAGCTCACCAAGCGACTCCTACACAGATACGCAGTATTTT
cdr3_aa: CASSPSDSYTDTQYF

v_call: TRBV4-2
d_call: -
clone_size: -
j_call: TRBJ2-7
cdr3_nt: TGTGCCAGCAGCCAAGAAGCGGGCCCCTACGAGCAGTACTTC
cdr3_aa: CASSQEAGPYEQYF

v_call: TRBV5-1
d_call: TRBD2
clone_size: -
j_call: TRBJ2-3
cdr3_nt: TGCGCCAGCAGCTTAGGGACTAGCGGGAGTAGGTATACGCAGTATTTT
cdr3_aa: CASSLGTSGSRYTQYF

v_call: TRBV4-1
d_call: -
clone_size: -
j_call: TRBJ2-3
cdr3_nt: TGCGCCAGCAGCCAAGATCCGAGAGGGAGCACAGATACGCAGTATTTT
cdr3_aa: CASSQDPRGSTDTQYF

v_call: TRBV27
d_call: -
clone_size: -
j_call: TRBJ1-5
cdr3_nt: TGTGCCAGCAGGAAGGGGATTAGCAATCAGCCCCAGCATTTT
cdr3_aa: CASRKGISNQPQHF

v_call: TRBV30
d_call: TRBD1
clone_size: -
j_call: TRBJ1-1
cdr3_nt: TGTGCCTGGAGTGGATTTACAGGGGGAACGACTGAAGCTTTCTTT
cdr3_aa: CAWSGFTGGTTEAFF

v_call: TRBV7-8
d_call: TRBD2
clone_size: -
j_call: TRBJ2-1
cdr3_nt: TGTGCCAGCAGCTTAGGAGCGGGAGGTGAGCAGTTCTTC
cdr3_aa: CASSLGAGGEQFF

v_call: TRBV7-6
d_call: -
clone_size: -
j_call: TRBJ2-3
cdr3_nt: TGTGCCAGCAGCAAGGACTGGGGGGACGGCACAGATACGCAGTATTTT
cdr3_aa: CASSKDWGDGTDTQYF

v_call: TRBV7-2
d_call: TRBD1
clone_size: -
j_call: TRBJ1-2
cdr3_nt: TGTGCCAGCAGCTTAACGGGACAGGGAGGTGGCTACACCTTC
cdr3_aa: CASSLTGQGGGYTF

v_call: TRBV6-1
d_call: TRBD2
clone_size: -
j_call: TRBJ2-7
cdr3_nt: TGTGCCAGCACGCTAGCGGGAGTCTACGAGCAGTACTTC
cdr3_aa: CASTLAGVYEQYF

v_call: TRBV11-2
d_call: TRBD1
clone_size: -
j_call: TRBJ1-6
cdr3_nt: TGTGCCAGCAGCTTATGGGGACAGGATTCACCCCTCCACTTT
cdr3_aa: CASSLWGQDSPLHF

v_call: TRBV25-1
d_call: -
clone_size: -
j_call: TRBJ2-3
cdr3_nt: TGTGCCAGCAGTGAACCCTTGGGACGTACCACAGATACGCAGTATTTT
cdr3_aa: CASSEPLGRTTDTQYF

v_call: TRBV9
d_call: TRBD2
clone_size: -
j_call: TRBJ2-7
cdr3_nt: TGTGCCAGCAGCGTAGGCCTAGCGGGTGGCTACGAGCAGTACTTC
cdr3_aa: CASSVGLAGGYEQYF

v_call: TRBV7-2
d_call: TRBD1
clone_size: -
j_call: TRBJ1-1
cdr3_nt: TGTGCCAGCAGCTCGACCGGGACAGTGAACACTGAAGCTTTCTTT
cdr3_aa: CASSSTGTVNTEAFF